These 3 T cell receptor beta chains were all obtained from the same sample, sequenced in a study of blood T cell repertoires in COVID-19 (dated by TCRdb to 2020 to 2021). Library generation was performed with the immunoSEQ multiplex PCR assay. The table comes from immuneACCESS by way of TCRdb, which keeps in-frame sequences with V and J called. Part of the clones is missing from these tables; in studies checked, under half for an unresolved V gene and the rest for unknown reasons. This sample is represented by around 150,000 clones; less than 80% of them were singletons. Of the sample, 3.5% to 5.5% is held by the ten largest clones. The specimen sequenced was peripheral blood. All receptors derive from a woman older than 75 with active or convalescent COVID-19.

The rearrangement joins TRBV3-1 (or the pseudogene TRBV3-2) to TRBJ2-1; 8 bases line up with TRBD2. CDR3 length: 16 residues. The V segment lost 1 base and the J segment 8 bases; nucleotides outside the gene matches: 10. Looked up from germline, CDR1 is LGHDT and CDR2 is YNNKEL (reference sequence). The CDR3 is CASSQGPRGGRDEQFF. CDR3 nucleotides: TGTGCCAGCAGCCAAGGCCCTCGGGGGGGCCGGGATGAGCAGTTCTTC.

The CDR3 here is CASSQLPLATNEKLFF. The CDR3, as DNA: TGTGCCAGCAGTCAACTCCCTTTGGCAACTAATGAAAAACTGTTTTTT. The chain is built from TRBV7-6 and TRBJ1-4, with D uncertain. CDR1 is SGHVS, CDR2 FNYEAQ, per germline. V was clipped by 6 bases and J by 0 bases, with 14 bases between them. The CDR3 loop spans 16 amino acids.

The rearrangement links TRBV7-3 to TRBJ2-1; 11 bases map to TRBD2. Germline CDR1 is SGHTA and CDR2 is FQGTGA. The CDR3 length is 17 residues. V dropped 4 bases and J dropped 9; count of bases not matched to a gene: 14. The CDR3 DNA reads as TGTGCCAGCAGCTCTAGGTCGTCTAGCGGGGGGCGTAGTGAGCAGTTCTTC. It yields the protein CASSSRSSSGGRSEQFF.